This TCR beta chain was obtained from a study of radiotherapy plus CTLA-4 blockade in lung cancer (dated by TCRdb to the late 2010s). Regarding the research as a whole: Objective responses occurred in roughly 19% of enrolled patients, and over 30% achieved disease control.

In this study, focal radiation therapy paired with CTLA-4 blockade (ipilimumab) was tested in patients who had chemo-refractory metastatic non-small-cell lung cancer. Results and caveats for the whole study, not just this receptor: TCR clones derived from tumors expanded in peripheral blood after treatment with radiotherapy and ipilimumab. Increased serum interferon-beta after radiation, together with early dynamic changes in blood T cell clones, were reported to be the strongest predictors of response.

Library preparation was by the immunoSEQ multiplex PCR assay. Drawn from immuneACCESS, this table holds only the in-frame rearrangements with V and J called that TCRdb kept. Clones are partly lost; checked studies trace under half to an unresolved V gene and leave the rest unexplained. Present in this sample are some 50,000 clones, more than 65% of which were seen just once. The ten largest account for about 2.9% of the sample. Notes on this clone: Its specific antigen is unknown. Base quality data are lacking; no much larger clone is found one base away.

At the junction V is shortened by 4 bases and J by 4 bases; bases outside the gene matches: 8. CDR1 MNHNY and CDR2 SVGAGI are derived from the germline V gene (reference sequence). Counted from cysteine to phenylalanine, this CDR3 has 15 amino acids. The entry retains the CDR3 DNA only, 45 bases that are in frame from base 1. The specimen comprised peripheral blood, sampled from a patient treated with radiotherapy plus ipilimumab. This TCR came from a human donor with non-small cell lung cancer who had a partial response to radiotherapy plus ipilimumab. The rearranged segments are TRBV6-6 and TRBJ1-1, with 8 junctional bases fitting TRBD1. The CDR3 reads CASSSRQGRATEAFF. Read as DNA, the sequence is TGTGCCAGCAGTTCCCGACAGGGGAGGGCCACTGAAGCTTTCTTT.